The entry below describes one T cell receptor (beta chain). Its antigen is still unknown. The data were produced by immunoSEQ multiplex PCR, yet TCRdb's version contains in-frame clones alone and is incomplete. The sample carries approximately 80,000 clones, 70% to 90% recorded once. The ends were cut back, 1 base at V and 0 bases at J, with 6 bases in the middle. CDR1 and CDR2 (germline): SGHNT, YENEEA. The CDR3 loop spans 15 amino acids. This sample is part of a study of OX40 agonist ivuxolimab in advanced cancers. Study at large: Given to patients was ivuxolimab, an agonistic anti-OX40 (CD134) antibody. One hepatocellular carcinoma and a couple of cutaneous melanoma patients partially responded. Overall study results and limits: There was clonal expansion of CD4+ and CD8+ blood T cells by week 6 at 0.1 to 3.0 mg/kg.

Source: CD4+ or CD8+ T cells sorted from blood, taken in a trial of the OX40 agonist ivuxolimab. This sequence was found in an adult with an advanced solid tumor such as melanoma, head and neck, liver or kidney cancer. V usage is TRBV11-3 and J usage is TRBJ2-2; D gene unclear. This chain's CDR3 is CASSLVGANTGELFF. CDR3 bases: TGTGCCAGCAGCTTAGTTGGCGCGAACACCGGGGAGCTGTTTTTT.